One and the same sample provided the 4 T cell receptor beta chains below, sequenced in a study of blood T cell repertoires in COVID-19. Profiled with immunoSEQ multiplex PCR; TCRdb holds only in-frame clones, not every one. The data contain about half a million clones, 89% of them singletons. The sample comprised peripheral blood. The receptors here all came from a man aged 18 to 30 with COVID-19, enrolled during active disease.

This clone was observed once. The chain couples TRBV15 to TRBJ1-1, with D tentatively TRBD1 (5 bases). Trimming removed 5 bases at V and 10 bases at J, with 23 bases between. This CDR3 spans 15 amino acids. The V gene's germline CDR1 is LNHNV and CDR2 YYDKDF (reference sequence). As DNA, the CDR3 is TGTGCCACCAGCTCAAACAGGAATTTAACACTGATAGCTTTCTTT. Amino acid sequence: CATSSNRNLTLIAFF.

The V call is TRBV7-8, the J call TRBJ1-2, with a tentative D call TRBD1 (6 bases). V lost 3 bases to trimming and J lost 6 bases, with 14 bases between them. The germline V gene has CDR1 SGHVS and CDR2 FQNEAQ. This CDR3 spans 14 amino acids. The CDR3 nucleotides read TGTGCCAGCAGCTTTAAAGAGTCAGGGGATGGCTACACCTTC. Protein sequence: CASSFKESGDGYTF.

The chain couples TRBV6-5 to TRBJ2-5; D is perhaps TRBD2 (5 bases). The CDR3 loop spans 14 amino acids. V lost 6 bases and J 4 bases, leaving 15 bases between the germline ends. Germline CDR1 and CDR2: MNHEY and SVGAGI. The CDR3 DNA reads as TGTGCCAGCAGCCAAGGGTATGGGAGAGAGACCCAGTACTTC. It yields the protein CASSQGYGRETQYF.

The chain links TRBV20-1 to TRBJ2-1; D is possibly TRBD2 (6 bases). V shed 3 bases and J shed 8 bases, with 17 bases lying between them. Per germline, CDR1 DFQATT and CDR2 SNEGSKA (reference sequence). The CDR3 is 14 residues long. The CDR3 protein is CSASNPSTGDEQFF. CDR3 nucleotide sequence: TGCAGTGCTAGTAACCCCTCGACGGGGGATGAGCAGTTCTTC.